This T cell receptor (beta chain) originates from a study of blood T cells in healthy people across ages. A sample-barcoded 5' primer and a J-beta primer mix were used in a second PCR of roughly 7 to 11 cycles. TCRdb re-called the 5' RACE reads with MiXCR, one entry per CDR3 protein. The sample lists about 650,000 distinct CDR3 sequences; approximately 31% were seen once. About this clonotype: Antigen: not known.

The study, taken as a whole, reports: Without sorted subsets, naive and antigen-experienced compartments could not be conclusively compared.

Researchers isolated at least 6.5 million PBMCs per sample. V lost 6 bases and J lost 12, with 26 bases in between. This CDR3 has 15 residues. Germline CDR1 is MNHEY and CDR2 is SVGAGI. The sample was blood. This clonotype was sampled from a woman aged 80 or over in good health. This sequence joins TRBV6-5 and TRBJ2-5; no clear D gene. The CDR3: CASSSIQAFTASKYF. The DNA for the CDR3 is TGTGCCAGCAGCAGTATCCAGGCCTTTACGGCCTCTAAGTACTTC.